The entry below gives a single T cell receptor beta chain sequence along with its context. The clone's antigen remains unknown. There are no base qualities to consult, and no much larger clone falls within one base. TCRbeta CDR3 regions were amplified from genomic DNA using the immunoSEQ Assay, a bias-controlled multiplex PCR. Regarding the original processing steps: The number of nucleated cells in each sample was estimated by amplification of reference gene primers within the assay. Sequence reads were collapsed and filtered to measure the absolute abundance of every unique TCRbeta CDR3 rearrangement. For each sample, productive Simpson clonality was calculated by taking the square root of Simpson's diversity index across productive rearrangements. TCRdb's version of the immuneACCESS table is confined to in-frame rearrangements and falls short of the full clone set. An unresolved V gene accounts for under half of the shortfall where checked; the remainder is of unknown origin. V and J calls and clone size follow that table, whereas D and trimming were derived from the DNA. This sample has some 220,000 clones in its table, and 85% of those were observed once. Under 3.5% of the sample is held by the ten biggest clonotypes.

The sample is drawn from a study of blood T cell repertoires in COVID-19 (dated by TCRdb to about 2020). Turning to the overall study: The collaborator samples originated in the United States, Italy and Spain and spanned the acute and convalescent phases of COVID-19. The prospective study material was composed of cDNA or gDNA derived from T cells, B-cell-depleted T cells, or PBMCs. Subjects who had been exposed to COVID-19, were actively infected with it, or had recovered from it provided the deeply sampled blood TCRbeta repertoires that made up the dataset. The repertoires were made available in a free public database intended to serve as a resource for research on the immune response to SARS-CoV-2. Samples came from the ongoing ImmuneRACE study (first 160 participants) plus 1,254 subjects from 6 global collaborators. A de-identified subject ID, COVID-19 status, age in years and sex were almost always included in the sample metadata. HLA class I and class II types, where available, came from metadata supplied by the sample provider rather than from assay-based typing. Points the paper makes about the study in general: How much clinical and demographic metadata was included differed by source and by participant, and the metadata was provided uncurated.

Taken from cysteine to phenylalanine, the CDR3 has 15 residues. Only the CDR3 DNA is retained, 45 bases long and in frame from the first base. Per the germline V gene, SGHVS is the CDR1 and FQNEAQ is the CDR2. V is pared back by 3 bases and J by 3 bases, with 12 bases lying between the germline termini. Samples from volunteer blood donors who had recovered from COVID-19 were contributed by a second Seattle source. Collaborating institutions collected whole blood in K2EDTA tubes following their own protocols. Collaborator samples were shipped for TCRbeta analysis as frozen whole blood, isolated PBMCs, or DNA extracted from either sample type.

The chain couples TRBV7-8 to TRBJ1-5; the D region possibly corresponds to TRBD1 (6 bases align). The specimen was peripheral blood. This TCR was sampled from a man aged 50-59 years who had recovered from COVID-19. The CDR3 amino acid sequence is: CASSFGQSINQPQHF. The DNA is as follows: TGTGCCAGCAGCTTTGGACAGAGTATCAATCAGCCCCAGCATTTT.